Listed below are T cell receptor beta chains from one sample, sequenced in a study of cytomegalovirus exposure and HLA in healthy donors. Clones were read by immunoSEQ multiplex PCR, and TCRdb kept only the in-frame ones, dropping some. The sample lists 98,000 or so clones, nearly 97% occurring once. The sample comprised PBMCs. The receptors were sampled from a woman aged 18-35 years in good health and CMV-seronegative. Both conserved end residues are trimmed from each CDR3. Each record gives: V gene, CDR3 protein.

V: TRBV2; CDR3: ASIYERTEAF
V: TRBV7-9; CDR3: ASSLAQRTEAF
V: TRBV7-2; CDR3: ASGLYSGTAYEQY
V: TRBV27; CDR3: ASSLQGRGQPQH
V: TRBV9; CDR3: ASSVEGDRALQKQY
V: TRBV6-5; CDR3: ASSYTRQTNTIY
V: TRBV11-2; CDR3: ASSLSRDRPYEQY
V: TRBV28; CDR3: ASSYTGNWIDEQY
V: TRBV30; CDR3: AWGAGAYSYNSPLH
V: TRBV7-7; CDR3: ASSPRGSQETQY
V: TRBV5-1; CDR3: ASSLELGDSLGYGYT
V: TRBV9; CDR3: ASSVRQAQETQY
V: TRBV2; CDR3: ASSDSTVSNQPQH
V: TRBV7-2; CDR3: ASSWYNTEETQY
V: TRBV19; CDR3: ASSTGRGVTDTQY
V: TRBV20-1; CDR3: SASKGATQY
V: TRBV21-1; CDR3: ASSKMGQGGIYGYT
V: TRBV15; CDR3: ATSEGGATNEKLF
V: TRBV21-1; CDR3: ASSPSPQY
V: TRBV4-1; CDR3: ASTSILRGPTEAF
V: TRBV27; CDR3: ASSSTGTPLGEQF
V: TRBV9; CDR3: ASSVGLDGTNYGYT
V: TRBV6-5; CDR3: ASSSTGEQY
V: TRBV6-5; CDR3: ASSALGGSEAF
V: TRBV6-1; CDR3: ASRGLAGGVNEQF
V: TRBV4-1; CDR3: ASSSAGSSYNEQF
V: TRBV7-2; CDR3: ASSRTRATNEKLF
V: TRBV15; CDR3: ATSRDWRVEENIQY
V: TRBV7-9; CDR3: ASSLVLVGNEQF
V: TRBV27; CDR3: ASSREGRGTEAF
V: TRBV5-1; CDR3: ASSLVGPGQGNTEAF